The 20 T cell receptor beta chains below all came from one sample that was sequenced in a study of beta chain features in type 1 diabetes (dated by TCRdb to about 2018). Here is what the overall study found, with its caveats: In all four CD4+ subsets, TCRB CDR3 length was moderately but significantly shorter in type 1 diabetes patients.

Library construction relied on the immunoSEQ multiplex PCR assay. The entire isolated RNA was reverse transcribed using the High Capacity cDNA Reverse Transcription Kit, and thus expressed TCRB transcripts were sequenced. In its TCRdb copy, this immuneACCESS table keeps in-frame sequences only and misses some clones. Where compared with another copy, unresolved V genes explain less than half of these, and the others have no known cause. This sample gives 300,000 or so clones in total; 13% of them show up just once. Roughly 0.015% of the sample is in the top ten clones. No antigen has been identified for these receptors. Source material: naive CD4+ T cells from blood. This sample's cell subset or site label indicates: true naive CD4+ T cells. These TCRs come from a woman aged 18-35 years with type 1 diabetes.

This clone showed up just a few times. The chain links TRBV7-2 to TRBJ1-1, with 9 bases lining up with TRBD1. Germline V gene lookup returns CDR1 SGHTA and CDR2 FQGNSA. CDR3 length: 15 residues. Losses at the gene ends were 3 bases for V and 8 bases for J; bases not matched to a gene: 10. The CDR3 nucleotides read TGTGCCAGCAGCTTCTGGACAGGGGATTCCCTGGAAGCTTTCTTT. Translated, it gives CASSFWTGDSLEAFF.

This clone appeared a few times. The chain has TRBV9 and TRBJ2-3, with D tentatively TRBD1 (5 bases). The CDR3 consists of 17 residues. V gave up 4 bases and J gave up 2 bases, with 20 bases separating them. CDR1 and CDR2 (germline): SGDLS, YYNGEE. CDR3 sequence: CASSPRARAQLTDTQYF. CDR3 DNA sequence: TGTGCCAGCAGCCCCAGGGCTAGAGCACAGCTCACAGATACGCAGTATTTT.

The chain links TRBV2 to TRBJ2-7; TRBD2 is a possible D gene (5 bases). The V end was cut by 2 bases, the J end by 0 bases, with 11 bases between. Germline lookup yields CDR1 SNHLY and CDR2 FYNNEI. The CDR3 is 15 amino acids. The CDR3 bases are TGTGCCAGCAGTGAACTAGCTTCGAGCTCCTACGAGCAGTACTTC. Protein: CASSELASSSYEQYF.

This clone turned up a few times. The chain couples TRBV2 to TRBJ2-4; possible D gene TRBD1, 5 bases. The CDR3 loop spans 12 amino acids. V was shortened by 4 bases and J by 6 bases, with 7 bases between the two germline ends. Looked up from germline, CDR1 is SNHLY and CDR2 is FYNNEI. CDR3 residues: CASSGQTNIQYF. DNA of the CDR3: TGTGCCAGCAGTGGACAGACAAACATTCAGTACTTC.

V gene TRBV7-2 combines with J gene TRBJ2-4; TRBD2 is a possible D gene (6 bases). V lost 4 bases to trimming and J lost 7 bases, with 17 bases between them. The CDR3 covers 15 residues. CDR1 and CDR2 (germline): SGHTA, FQGNSA. In DNA, the CDR3 is TGTGCCAGCAGCTCCCGACTAGTCTCGGGGAACATTCAGTACTTC. Its translation is CASSSRLVSGNIQYF.

This clone was seen only a few times. The rearrangement links TRBV7-9 to TRBJ2-5, with D maybe TRBD2 (5 bases). Deletions cut 6 bases from V and 4 bases from J, with 15 bases between. The CDR3 is 14 residues long. Germline CDR1 reads SEHNR; CDR2 reads FQNEAQ (reference sequence). In nucleotides, the CDR3 is TGTGCCAGCAGGGCGGGCACGTCGACAGAGACCCAGTACTTC. Protein product: CASRAGTSTETQYF.

The V gene is TRBV7-9, the J gene TRBJ2-3; TRBD1 is a possible D gene (5 bases). Germline loops: CDR1 SEHNR, CDR2 FQNEAQ (reference sequence). V lost 3 bases and J 0 bases, leaving 10 bases between the germline ends. The CDR3 is 15 residues long. CDR3 in DNA: TGTGCCAGCAGCTTGACAGCTTCTAGCACAGATACGCAGTATTTT. Protein product: CASSLTASSTDTQYF. Filled out from reference TRBV7-9 and TRBJ2-3, the complete variable domain reads DTGVSQNPRHKITKRGQNVTFRCDPISEHNRLYWYRQTLGQGPEFLTYFQNEAQLEKSRLLSDRFSAERPKGSFSTLEIQRTEQGDSAMYLCASSLTASSTDTQYFGPGTRLTVL.

V and J are TRBV11-2 and TRBJ1-2; the D gene is possibly TRBD1 (5 bases). The germline V and J ends were trimmed by 4 bases and 6 bases, with 15 bases remaining between them. This CDR3 spans 14 amino acids. Germline V lookup: CDR1 SGHAT, CDR2 FQNNGV. CDR3 nucleotides: TGTGCCAGCAGCTCCTACCGGGAGGGACATGGCTACACCTTC. The encoded protein is CASSSYREGHGYTF.

The CDR3 sequence: CASSSDGQLNYGYTF. Written as DNA, the CDR3 is TGTGCCAGCAGCTCCGACGGACAGCTCAACTATGGCTACACCTTC. The genes are TRBV4-2 and TRBJ1-2; possible D gene TRBD1, 6 bases. This CDR3 has 15 residues. Trimming cost V 5 bases and J 2 bases, with 15 bases left between them. Per the germline V gene, CDR1 is LGHNA and CDR2 is YNFKEQ.

The CDR3 loop reads CASSSVTDTQYF. For the CDR3, the DNA is TGTGCCAGCAGTTCAGTCACAGATACGCAGTATTTT. The chain joins TRBV6-6 to TRBJ2-3; D is ambiguous. The CDR3 sequence is 12 residues long. V lost 4 bases and J 2 bases, leaving 4 bases between the germline ends. Germline CDR1 MNHNY, CDR2 SVGAGI (reference sequence).

This clone has only a few counts. The chain recombines TRBV18 with TRBJ2-7, with a possible D match to TRBD1 (5 bases). Germline loops: CDR1 KGHSH, CDR2 LQKENI. CDR3 length equals 15 residues. Trimming shortened V by 2 bases and J by 0 bases, and 11 bases separated the two germline ends. The chain's CDR3 is CASSPWGVLSYEQYF. CDR3 sequence (DNA): TGTGCCAGCTCACCATGGGGCGTTCTCTCCTACGAGCAGTACTTC.

This chain joins TRBV19 and TRBJ2-7; 8 bases are a match to TRBD1. V was pared by 4 bases and J by 7 bases, with 9 bases of the junction left unmatched. Germline CDR1 reads LNHDA; CDR2 reads SQIVND (reference sequence). CDR3 size: 14 residues. CDR3: CASSRRQGAEEQYF. The CDR3, as DNA: TGTGCCAGTAGTAGAAGGCAGGGGGCTGAGGAGCAGTACTTC.

This chain joins TRBV10-3 and TRBJ2-1; 7 bases are a match to TRBD1. Unmatched junction bases numbered 12, after V lost 3 bases and J lost 7 bases. CDR1 and CDR2 (germline): ENHRY, SYGVKD. This CDR3 is 16 amino acids long. CDR3 in amino acids: CAISDPGQSFRNEQFF. The CDR3 bases are TGTGCCATCAGTGACCCGGGACAGAGCTTTCGGAATGAGCAGTTCTTC.

V usage is TRBV5-1 and J usage is TRBJ2-5; 7 bases are a match to TRBD1. The CDR3 sequence is 15 residues long. Trimming at V came to 2 bases and at J to 4 bases, leaving 8 bases not matched to a gene. Germline CDR1 SGHRS, CDR2 YFSETQ. The CDR3 sequence: CASSFLPTGTETQYF. As DNA, the CDR3 is TGCGCCAGCAGCTTCCTACCGACAGGGACAGAGACCCAGTACTTC.

This clone has a handful of counts. The genes are TRBV20-1 and TRBJ1-5, with a possible D match to TRBD1 (5 bases). V lost 7 bases, J lost 9 bases, and 13 bases lay in between. The V gene's germline CDR1 is DFQATT and CDR2 SNEGSKA (reference sequence). The CDR3 has 11 residues. The CDR3 DNA is TGCAGTGTGGGGGGTGCGAGGCCCCAGCATTTT. Its translation: CSVGGARPQHF.

This clone was recorded a few times. V usage is TRBV5-1 and J usage is TRBJ2-3; 7 bases map to TRBD2. The CDR3 spans 14 residues. Germline CDR1 SGHRS, CDR2 YFSETQ. V trimming: 8 bases; J trimming: 3 bases; junction bases outside the gene matches: 9. The CDR3 DNA reads TGCGCCAGTAGTAGCGGGCGAGGGACAGATACGCAGTATTTT. Translating it yields CASSSGRGTDTQYF.

The chain combines TRBV5-1 with TRBJ1-1; the match to TRBD1 covers 8 bases. The V gene's germline CDR1 is SGHRS and CDR2 YFSETQ. J gave up 5 bases and V 1 base, and 7 bases lay outside the gene matches. This CDR3 has 15 amino acids. The CDR3 sequence is CASSLPDRVRTEAFF. CDR3 DNA: TGCGCCAGCAGCTTGCCGGACAGGGTGAGGACTGAAGCTTTCTTT. The full variable domain, rest sourced from reference TRBV5-1 and TRBJ1-1, is KAGVTQTPRYLIKTRGQQVTLSCSPISGHRSVSWYQQTPGQGLQFLFEYFSETQRNKGNFPGRFSGRQFSNSRSEMNVSTLELGDSALYLCASSLPDRVRTEAFFGQGTRLTVV.

The rearrangement uses TRBV29-1 and TRBJ1-2; D gene unclear. CDR3 length: 13 residues. Germline V gives CDR1 SQVTM, CDR2 ANQGSEA. V lost 2 bases and J lost 4, with 11 bases in between. Here the CDR3 reads CSVEKTPSYGYTF. The CDR3 coding sequence is TGCAGCGTTGAAAAGACTCCAAGCTATGGCTACACCTTC.

The J gene is TRBJ2-7, the V gene TRBV5-1, with D possibly matching TRBD2 (6 bases). Germline CDR1 SGHRS, CDR2 YFSETQ. The CDR3 contains 13 residues. Trimming cost V 3 bases and J 1 base, with 8 bases left between them. The CDR3 region has the DNA TGCGCCAGCAGCTGGAGGGATTCCTACGAGCAGTACGTC. Translated: CASSWRDSYEQYV.

The V and J genes are TRBV2 and TRBJ1-5, with 8 positions matching TRBD1. This CDR3 region has 14 residues. Germline CDR1 SNHLY, CDR2 FYNNEI. After removal of 4 bases from V and 5 bases from J, the junction contained 4 bases not matched to a gene. The CDR3 protein is CASSGTGLYQPQHF. The CDR3 coding sequence is TGTGCCAGCAGTGGGACAGGGCTATATCAGCCCCAGCATTTT.